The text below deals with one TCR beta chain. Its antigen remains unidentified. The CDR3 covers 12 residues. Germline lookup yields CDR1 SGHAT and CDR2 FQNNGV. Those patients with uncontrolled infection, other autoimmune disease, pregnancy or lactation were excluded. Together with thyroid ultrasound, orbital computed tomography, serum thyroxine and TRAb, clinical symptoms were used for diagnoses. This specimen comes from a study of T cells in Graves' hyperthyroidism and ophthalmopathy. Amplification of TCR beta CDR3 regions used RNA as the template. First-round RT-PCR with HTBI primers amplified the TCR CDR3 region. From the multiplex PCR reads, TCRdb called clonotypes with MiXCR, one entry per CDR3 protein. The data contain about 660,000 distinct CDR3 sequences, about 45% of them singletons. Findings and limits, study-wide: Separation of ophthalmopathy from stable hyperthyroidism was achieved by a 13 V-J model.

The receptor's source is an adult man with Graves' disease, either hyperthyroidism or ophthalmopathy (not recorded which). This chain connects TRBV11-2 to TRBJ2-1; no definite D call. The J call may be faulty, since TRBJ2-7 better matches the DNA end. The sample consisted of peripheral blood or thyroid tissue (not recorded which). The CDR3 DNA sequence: TGTGCCAGCAGCTTAGACGACAATGAGCAGTACTTC. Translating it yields CASSLDDNEQYF.